A single sample is the source of the 27 T cell receptor beta chains below, sequenced in a study of cytomegalovirus exposure and HLA in healthy donors. Use of 60 Vbeta and 13 Jbeta primers characterized the PCR. The data were produced by immunoSEQ multiplex PCR, yet TCRdb's version contains in-frame clones alone and is incomplete. Here the sample table reports 100,000 to 150,000 clones. The sample was PBMCs. The receptors originated from a young man in good health and CMV-seronegative.

V usage is TRBV5-1 and J usage is TRBJ1-5, with D hard to call. CDR3 length: 14 residues. Per the germline V gene, CDR1 is SGHRS and CDR2 is YFSETQ. V was cut by 0 bases and J by 4 bases, with 8 bases left in between. CDR3 coding DNA: TGCGCCAGCAGCTTGGATACAGATAATCAGCCCCAGCATTTT. Protein sequence: CASSLDTDNQPQHF.

The V gene is TRBV28, the J gene TRBJ1-4, with D possibly TRBD1 on 5 matching bases. From germline, CDR1 is MDHEN and CDR2 SYDVKM. The CDR3 covers 16 residues. Trimming pared 1 base from V and 7 bases from J, leaving 16 bases between. Here the CDR3 DNA reads TGTGCCAGCAGTTTATTAACAGGATACATACCTGAAAAACTGTTTTTT. It yields the protein CASSLLTGYIPEKLFF.

The rearrangement links TRBV6-1 to TRBJ2-7; D is unclear. V dropped 1 base and J dropped 0 bases, with 7 bases sitting between them. Per the germline V gene, CDR1 is MNHNS and CDR2 is SASEGT. The CDR3 contains 14 residues. The CDR3 DNA reads as TGTGCCAGCAGTGAAGACCTTAGCTCCTACGAGCAGTACTTC. Amino acids: CASSEDLSSYEQYF.

The chain uses TRBV9 and TRBJ1-2, with TRBD1 matching over 7 bases. The germline V gene encodes CDR1 SGDLS and CDR2 YYNGEE. The CDR3 is 15 residues long. V gave up 0 bases and J gave up 3 bases; unmatched junction bases: 5. The CDR3 sequence: CASSVVVQGDYGYTF. CDR3 in DNA: TGTGCCAGCAGCGTAGTAGTCCAGGGGGACTATGGCTACACCTTC.

The DNA of the CDR3 is TGTGCCAGCAGTGAGCTAGCTGAAGCTTTCTTT. It translates to CASSELAEAFF. The V gene is TRBV6-1, the J gene TRBJ1-1; D unclear. Per germline, CDR1 MNHNS and CDR2 SASEGT. The V end lost 3 bases, the J end lost 6 bases, and 5 bases lay between the germline ends. This CDR3 comprises 11 residues.

The V and J genes are TRBV18 and TRBJ2-7; D gene ambiguous. The CDR3 extends over 17 amino acids. V was shortened by 4 bases and J by 3 bases, with 22 bases between the two germline ends. The germline V gene encodes CDR1 KGHSH and CDR2 LQKENI. This CDR3 reads CASSLTWSAERLYEQYF. CDR3 bases: TGTGCCAGCTCACTTACCTGGTCGGCAGAGAGGCTCTACGAGCAGTACTTC. Variable domain in full (rest from reference TRBV18 and TRBJ2-7): NAGVMQNPRHLVRRRGQEARLRCSPMKGHSHVYWYRQLPEEGLKFMVYLQKENIIDESGMPKERFSAEFPKEGPSILRIQQVVRGDSAAYFCASSLTWSAERLYEQYFGPGTRLTVT.

The chain carries TRBV7-3 and TRBJ2-5; possibly TRBD1 for D (5 bases). The V and J ends lost 2 bases and 2 bases respectively, with 15 bases between them. Germline V CDR1 and CDR2: SGHTA, FQGTGA. The CDR3 consists of 16 residues. The CDR3 here is CASSLRGPSGQETQYF. DNA for the CDR3: TGTGCCAGCAGCTTACGCGGACCTTCAGGGCAAGAGACCCAGTACTTC.

This chain connects TRBV4-1 to TRBJ2-5; 9 nucleotides match TRBD2. The CDR3 runs 14 residues. With V trimmed by 4 bases and J by 3 bases, 3 bases remained unmatched. CDR1 is MGHRA and CDR2 is YSYEKL in the germline V gene. CDR3 amino acids: CASSLAGVEETQYF. Here the CDR3 DNA reads TGCGCCAGCAGCCTAGCGGGAGTTGAAGAGACCCAGTACTTC.

This chain connects TRBV5-5 to TRBJ2-7, with 7 bases that match TRBD1. Germline lookup yields CDR1 SGHKS and CDR2 YYEKEE (reference sequence). The CDR3 totals 13 residues. The trim removed 3 bases at V and 4 bases at J, leaving 4 bases unmatched. The CDR3 sequence: CASSSTGPYEQYF. The CDR3 DNA reads as TGTGCCAGCAGCTCGACAGGGCCGTACGAGCAGTACTTC. The whole variable domain, remainder taken from reference TRBV5-5 and TRBJ2-7, is DAGVTQSPTHLIKTRGQQVTLRCSPISGHKSVSWYQQVLGQGPQFIFQYYEKEERGRGNFPDRFSARQFPNYSSELNVNALLLGDSALYLCASSSTGPYEQYFGPGTRLTVT.

The chain employs TRBV5-6 and TRBJ2-3; 8 positions agree with TRBD1. This CDR3 is built from 16 residues. V gave up 4 bases and J gave up 1 base; unmatched junction bases: 8. Germline values: CDR1 SGHDT, CDR2 YYEEEE. The CDR3 here is CASSPVGQGGTDTQYF. CDR3 nucleotides: TGTGCCAGCAGCCCAGTTGGACAGGGAGGCACAGATACGCAGTATTTT.

The chain couples TRBV4-2 to TRBJ1-2, with D perhaps TRBD1 (5 bases). The CDR3 is 15 amino acids. Per germline, CDR1 LGHNA and CDR2 YNFKEQ. V gave up 4 bases and J gave up 6 bases, with 18 bases separating them. CDR3 in DNA: TGTGCCAGCAGCCTCCAGGGTTTTTCTAAGGATGGCTACACCTTC. Translation gives CASSLQGFSKDGYTF.

Turning to this clone: The junction departs from the called germline gene at one end, perhaps through a read error. The rearrangement uses TRBV30 and TRBJ2-7; 7 bases line up with TRBD2. The CDR3 sequence is 16 residues long. The germline V gene encodes CDR1 GTSNPN and CDR2 SVGIG (reference sequence). The CDR3 region is CAWRSPGRRGSYGQYF. DNA for the CDR3: TGTGCCTGGAGATCCCCCGGCAGGCGGGGGTCCTACGGGCAGTACTTC.

The chain is built from TRBV13 and TRBJ1-6, with TRBD1 as a possible D gene (5 bases). Germline lookup yields CDR1 PRHDT and CDR2 FYEKMQ (reference sequence). V was clipped by 5 bases and J by 0 bases, with 17 bases between them. The CDR3 covers 18 residues. CDR3 sequence: CASSRRGGGSSYNSPLHF. CDR3 DNA: TGTGCCAGCAGCCGCCGCGGGGGGGGAAGCTCCTATAATTCACCCCTCCACTTT.

The chain combines TRBV10-3 with TRBJ1-5; D not certain. Trimming removed 10 bases from V and 3 bases from J, with 19 bases in between. The CDR3 is 15 amino acids. Per the germline V gene, CDR1 is ENHRY and CDR2 is SYGVKD. CDR3 DNA: TGTGCCACCAAAAAATCTCCGGGAGACAATCAGCCCCAGCATTTT. This encodes CATKKSPGDNQPQHF.

The chain recombines TRBV10-2 with TRBJ2-1; 7 bases align to TRBD2. The CDR3 totals 15 residues. The V and J ends lost 2 bases and 8 bases, in that order; junction bases with no gene match: 9. Germline assignment: CDR1 WSHSY and CDR2 SAAADI. The chain's CDR3 is CASSERGLPWDEQFF. For the CDR3, the DNA is TGCGCCAGCAGTGAGAGGGGACTACCCTGGGATGAGCAGTTCTTC.

The CDR3 DNA follows: TGTGCCAGCAGCCCGACAGGGGGCTCTAACTATGGCTACACCTTC. Translated: CASSPTGGSNYGYTF. The chain employs TRBV7-9 and TRBJ1-2; 10 bases are shared with TRBD1. J gave up 0 bases and V 5 bases, and 3 bases lay outside the gene matches. Germline V CDR1 and CDR2: SEHNR, FQNEAQ (reference sequence). This CDR3 is built from 15 residues.

The V call is TRBV5-6, the J call TRBJ2-3, with 7 bases lining up with TRBD1. Per germline, CDR1 SGHDT and CDR2 YYEEEE. The CDR3 is 15 residues long. J gave up 4 bases and V 4 bases, and 9 bases lay outside the gene matches. CDR3 DNA sequence: TGTGCCAGCAGCCTAGGGGGCGCGGGCGCAGATACGCAGTATTTT. Its translation: CASSLGGAGADTQYF.

V is TRBV27 and J is TRBJ2-7; TRBD2 is a possible D gene (7 bases). With 6 bases removed from V and 2 bases from J, the gap between germline ends came to 17 bases. The CDR3 is 15 residues long. The germline gives CDR1 MNHEY, CDR2 SMNVEV (reference sequence). For the CDR3, the DNA is TGTGCCAGCAGATCGGGGGGCAGGGCAGCCTACGAGCAGTACTTC. Translation: CASRSGGRAAYEQYF.

This chain connects TRBV5-4 to TRBJ2-3, with 8 bases fitting TRBD1. Losses at the gene ends were 4 bases for V and 2 bases for J; bases not matched to a gene: 6. This CDR3 region has 15 residues. Germline-derived CDR1 and CDR2 are SGHNT and YYREEE (reference sequence). The CDR3 loop is CASSPGQGNTDTQYF. As DNA, the CDR3 is TGTGCCAGCAGCCCCGGACAGGGAAACACAGATACGCAGTATTTT.

V and J are TRBV9 and TRBJ2-2, with 7 bases that match TRBD2. The trim removed 4 bases at V and 6 bases at J, leaving 15 bases unmatched. Germline V CDR1 and CDR2: SGDLS, YYNGEE. This CDR3 region has 17 residues. The DNA for the CDR3 is TGTGCCAGCAGCCCGACAATGTGGGCGGGAGTATCCGGGGAGCTGTTTTTT. It specifies CASSPTMWAGVSGELFF. Full variable domain (remainder filled in from reference TRBV9 and TRBJ2-2): DSGVTQTPKHLITATGQRVTLRCSPRSGDLSVYWYQQSLDQGLQFLIQYYNGEERAKGNILERFSAQQFPDLHSELNLSSLELGDSALYFCASSPTMWAGVSGELFFGEGSRLTVL.

The chain combines TRBV4-2 with TRBJ2-7; weak D call: TRBD1 (5 bases). V lost 7 bases, J lost 6 bases, and 19 bases lay in between. This CDR3 has 14 amino acids. The germline V gene encodes CDR1 LGHNA and CDR2 YNFKEQ. CDR3 nucleotide sequence: TGTGCCAGCAACCGAGAGAACAGGATAGGCGAGCAGTACTTC. This gives the protein CASNRENRIGEQYF.

CDR3 DNA sequence: TGTGCCAGCAGTGTTAGCGGGATCTCCTACAATGAGCAGTTCTTC. It codes for CASSVSGISYNEQFF. The J gene is TRBJ2-1, the V gene TRBV9; the match to TRBD2 covers 8 bases. Germline CDR1 SGDLS, CDR2 YYNGEE. The ends lost 5 bases at V and 0 bases at J; junction bases unmatched: 4. The CDR3 extends over 15 amino acids.

The V call is TRBV5-1, the J call TRBJ2-5; maybe TRBD1 (6 bases). V was pared by 5 bases and J by 2 bases, with 10 bases between. CDR1 is SGHRS and CDR2 is YFSETQ in the germline V gene. The CDR3 has 13 residues. CDR3 sequence reads: CASRIGQQETQYF. As DNA, the CDR3 is TGCGCCAGCAGAATCGGACAGCAAGAGACCCAGTACTTC.

The V gene is TRBV19, the J gene TRBJ1-1; the D gene is possibly TRBD1 (5 bases). Germline V gene data show CDR1 as LNHDA and CDR2 as SQIVND (reference sequence). There are 15 residues in the CDR3. Trimming pared 3 bases from V and 2 bases from J, leaving 13 bases between. The DNA for the CDR3 is TGTGCCAGTAGTATGCGGGGGTTCATAAACACTGAAGCTTTCTTT. Its translation is CASSMRGFINTEAFF.

CDR3 residues: CASSLEDRGTGNTEAFF. As DNA, the CDR3 is TGCGCCAGCAGCTTGGAGGACAGGGGAACTGGGAACACTGAAGCTTTCTTT. The rearrangement joins TRBV5-1 to TRBJ1-1, with 9 bases aligning to TRBD1. CDR3 length: 17 amino acids. CDR1 SGHRS and CDR2 YFSETQ come from the germline V gene. V lost 0 bases to trimming and J lost 1 base; unmatched junction nucleotides: 7.

V usage is TRBV19 and J usage is TRBJ2-1, with 11 bases matching TRBD2. The CDR3 runs 15 residues. Germline CDR1 LNHDA, CDR2 SQIVND (reference sequence). Trimming cost V 2 bases and J 9 bases; bases outside gene matches: 6. The CDR3 is CASSILAGGVSEQFF. The DNA for the CDR3 is TGTGCCAGTAGTATACTAGCGGGAGGTGTCAGTGAGCAGTTCTTC.

This sequence joins TRBV27 and TRBJ1-4; possibly TRBD1 for D (5 bases). Looked up from germline, CDR1 is MNHEY and CDR2 is SMNVEV (reference sequence). Trimming shortened V by 2 bases and J by 4 bases, and 11 bases separated the two germline ends. The CDR3 runs to 15 residues. The DNA of the CDR3 is TGTGCCAGCAGTTTAGCGGCGGGGGTTAATGAAAAACTGTTTTTT. Translation: CASSLAAGVNEKLFF.